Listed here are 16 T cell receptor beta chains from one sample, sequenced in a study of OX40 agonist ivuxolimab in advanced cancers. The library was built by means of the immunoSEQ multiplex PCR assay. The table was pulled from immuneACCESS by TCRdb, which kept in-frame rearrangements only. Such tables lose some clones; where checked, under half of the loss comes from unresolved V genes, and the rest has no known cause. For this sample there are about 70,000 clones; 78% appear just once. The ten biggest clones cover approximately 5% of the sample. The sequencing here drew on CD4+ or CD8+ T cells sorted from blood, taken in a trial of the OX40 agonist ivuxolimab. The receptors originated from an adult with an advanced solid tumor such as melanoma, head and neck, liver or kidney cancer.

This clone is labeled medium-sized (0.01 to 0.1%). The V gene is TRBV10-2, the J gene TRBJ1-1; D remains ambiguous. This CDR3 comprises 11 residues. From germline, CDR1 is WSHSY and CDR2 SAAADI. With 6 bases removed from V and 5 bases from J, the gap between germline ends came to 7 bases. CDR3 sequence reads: CASSSKTEAFF. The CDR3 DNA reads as TGCGCCAGCAGCTCCAAGACTGAAGCTTTCTTT.

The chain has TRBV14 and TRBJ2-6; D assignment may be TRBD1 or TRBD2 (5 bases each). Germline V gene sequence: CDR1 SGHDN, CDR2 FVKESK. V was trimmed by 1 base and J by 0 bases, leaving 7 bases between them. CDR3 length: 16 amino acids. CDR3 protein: CASSQGGYSGANVLTF. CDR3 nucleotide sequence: TGTGCCAGCAGCCAAGGGGGGTACTCTGGGGCCAACGTCCTGACTTTC.

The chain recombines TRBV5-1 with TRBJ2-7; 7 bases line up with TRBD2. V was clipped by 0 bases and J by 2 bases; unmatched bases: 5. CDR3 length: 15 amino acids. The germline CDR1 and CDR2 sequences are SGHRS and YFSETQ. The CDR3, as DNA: TGCGCCAGCAGCTTGGGGGGCCTAGCGGCCTACGAGCAGTACTTC. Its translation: CASSLGGLAAYEQYF.

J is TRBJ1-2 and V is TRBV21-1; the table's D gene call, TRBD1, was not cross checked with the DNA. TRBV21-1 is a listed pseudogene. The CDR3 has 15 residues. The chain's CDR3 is CASSTLRQGNYGYTF. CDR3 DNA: TGTGCCAGCAGCACTCTGAGGCAGGGGAACTATGGCTACACCTTC.

CDR3 residues: CASRPTENTEAFF. The CDR3 nucleotides are TGTGCCAGCAGGCCGACAGAGAACACTGAAGCTTTCTTT. The rearrangement joins TRBV28 to TRBJ1-1; D is perhaps TRBD1 (5 bases). The germline gives CDR1 MDHEN, CDR2 SYDVKM. CDR3 size: 13 residues. V lost 6 bases and J 1 base, leaving 9 bases between the germline ends. Full variable domain (rest looked up from reference TRBV28 and TRBJ1-1): DVKVTQSSRYLVKRTGEKVFLECVQDMDHENMFWYRQDPGLGLRLIYFSYDVKMKEKGDIPEGYSVSREKKERFSLILESASTNQTSMYLCASRPTENTEAFFGQGTRLTVV.

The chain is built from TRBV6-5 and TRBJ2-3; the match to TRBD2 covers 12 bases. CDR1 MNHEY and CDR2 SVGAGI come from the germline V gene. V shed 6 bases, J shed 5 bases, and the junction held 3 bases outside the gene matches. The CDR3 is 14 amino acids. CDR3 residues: CASSLAGGGDTQYF. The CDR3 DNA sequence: TGTGCCAGCAGCCTAGCGGGAGGGGGAGATACGCAGTATTTT.

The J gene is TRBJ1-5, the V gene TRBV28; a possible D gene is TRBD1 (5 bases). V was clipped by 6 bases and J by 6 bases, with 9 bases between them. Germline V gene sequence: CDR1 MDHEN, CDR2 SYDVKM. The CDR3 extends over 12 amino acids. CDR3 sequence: CASRLGAQPQHF. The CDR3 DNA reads TGTGCCAGCAGATTAGGGGCTCAGCCCCAGCATTTT.

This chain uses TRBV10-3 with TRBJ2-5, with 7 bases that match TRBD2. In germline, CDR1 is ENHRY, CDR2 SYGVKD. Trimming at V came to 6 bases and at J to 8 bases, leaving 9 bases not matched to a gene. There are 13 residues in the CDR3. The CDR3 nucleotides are TGTGCCATCAGGGTCGCGGGGGAAGGAACCCAGTACTTC. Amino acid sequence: CAIRVAGEGTQYF.

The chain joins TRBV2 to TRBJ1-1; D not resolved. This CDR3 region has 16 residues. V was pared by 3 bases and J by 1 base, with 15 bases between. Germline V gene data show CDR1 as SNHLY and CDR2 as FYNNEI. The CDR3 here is CASSEPALGGNTEAFF. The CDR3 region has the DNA TGTGCCAGCAGTGAGCCCGCGCTCGGAGGGAACACTGAAGCTTTCTTT. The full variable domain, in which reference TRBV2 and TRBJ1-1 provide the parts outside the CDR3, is EPEVTQTPSHQVTQMGQEVILRCVPISNHLYFYWYRQILGQKVEFLVSFYNNEISEKSEIFDDQFSVERPDGSNFTLKIRSTKLEDSAMYFCASSEPALGGNTEAFFGQGTRLTVV.

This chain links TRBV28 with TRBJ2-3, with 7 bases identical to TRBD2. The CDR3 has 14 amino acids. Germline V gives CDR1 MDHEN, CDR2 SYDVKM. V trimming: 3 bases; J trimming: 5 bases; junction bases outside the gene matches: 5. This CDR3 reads CASSFWASGDTQYF. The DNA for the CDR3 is TGTGCCAGCAGTTTCTGGGCTAGCGGAGATACGCAGTATTTT.

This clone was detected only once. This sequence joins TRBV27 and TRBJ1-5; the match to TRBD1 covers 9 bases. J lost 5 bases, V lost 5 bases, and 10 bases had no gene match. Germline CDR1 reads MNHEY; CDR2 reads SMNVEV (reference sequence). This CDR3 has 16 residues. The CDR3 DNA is TGTGCCAGCAGTCCAAGGACAGGGGACAGATATCAGCCCCAGCATTTT. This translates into CASSPRTGDRYQPQHF.

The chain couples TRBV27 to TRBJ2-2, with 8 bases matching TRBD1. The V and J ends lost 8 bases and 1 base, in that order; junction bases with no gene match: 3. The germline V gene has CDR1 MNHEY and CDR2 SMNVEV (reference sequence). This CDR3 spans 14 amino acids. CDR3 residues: CASGGQVNTGELFF. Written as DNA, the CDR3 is TGTGCCAGCGGGGGACAGGTGAACACCGGGGAGCTGTTTTTT.

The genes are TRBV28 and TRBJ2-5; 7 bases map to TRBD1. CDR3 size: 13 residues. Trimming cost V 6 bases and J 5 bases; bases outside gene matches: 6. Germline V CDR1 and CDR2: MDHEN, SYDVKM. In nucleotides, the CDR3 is TGTGCCAGCAGCGCCGGGACAGCGGAGACCCAGTACTTC. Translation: CASSAGTAETQYF.

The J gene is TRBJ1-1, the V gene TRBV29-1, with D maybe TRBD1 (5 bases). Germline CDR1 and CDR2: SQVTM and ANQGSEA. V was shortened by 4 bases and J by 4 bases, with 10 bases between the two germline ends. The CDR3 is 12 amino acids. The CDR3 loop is CSVAAGFTEAFF. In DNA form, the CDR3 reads TGCAGCGTTGCCGCAGGGTTCACTGAAGCTTTCTTT. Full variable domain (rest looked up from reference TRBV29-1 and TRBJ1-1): SAVISQKPSRDICQRGTSLTIQCQVDSQVTMMFWYRQQPGQSLTLIATANQGSEATYESGFVIDKFPISRPNLTFSTLTVSNMSPEDSSIYLCSVAAGFTEAFFGQGTRLTVV.

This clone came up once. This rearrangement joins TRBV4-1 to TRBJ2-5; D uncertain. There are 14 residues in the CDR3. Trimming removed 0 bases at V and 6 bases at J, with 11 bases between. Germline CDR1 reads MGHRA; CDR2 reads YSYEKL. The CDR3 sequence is CASSQDPLGKTQYF. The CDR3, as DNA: TGCGCCAGCAGCCAAGATCCCCTTGGAAAGACCCAGTACTTC.

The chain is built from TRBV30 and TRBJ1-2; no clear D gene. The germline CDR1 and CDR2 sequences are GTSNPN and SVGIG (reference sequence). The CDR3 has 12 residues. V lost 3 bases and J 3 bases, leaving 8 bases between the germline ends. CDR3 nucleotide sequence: TGTGCCTGGAGAGAGAGGGACTATGGCTACACCTTC. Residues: CAWRERDYGYTF.